These T cell receptor beta chains were read from a single sample in a study of cytomegalovirus exposure and HLA in healthy donors. Produced via immunoSEQ multiplex PCR; TCRdb's table is partial and in-frame only. The sample has hundreds of thousands of clones; approximately 80% are singletons. Sequenced input: PBMCs. Source of these receptors: a girl aged 2-9 years in good health and CMV-seronegative. CDR3s include the opening cysteine and the closing phenylalanine or tryptophan.

TRBJ2-7 | TRBV6-1 | CASSGGVPSYEQYF
TRBJ2-6 | TRBV6-4 | CASSEQGTGANVLTF
TRBJ2-1 | TRBV19 | CASSRARVGGGINYNEQFF
TRBJ1-5 | TRBV2 | CASAEGGRSNQPQHF
TRBJ2-5 | TRBV7-6 | CASSSIAGGGETQYF
TRBJ1-4 | TRBV10-2 | CASSESFGGTNEKLFF
TRBJ2-1 | TRBV30 | CAWSSSSYNEQFF
TRBJ2-5 | TRBV6-6 | CASSLSGGAGRETQYF
TRBJ2-3 | TRBV27 | CASSLSGTGVTDTQYF
TRBJ2-7 | TRBV30 | CAWRLAGGYEQYF
TRBJ1-2 | TRBV6-4 | CASSDLRDCNYGYTF
TRBJ1-5 | TRBV30 | CAWSGTANNQPQHF
TRBJ2-7 | TRBV5-1 | CASSSGQGTHEQYF
TRBJ2-5 | TRBV5-1 | CASRRGGGQETQYF
TRBJ2-2 | TRBV10-3 | CAISWTGGTGELFF
TRBJ2-5 | TRBV4-2 | CASSQEIRVLTQYF
TRBJ2-6 | TRBV4-1 | CASSPQIPGANVLTF
TRBJ1-1 | TRBV5-6 | CASSSSGIRSSTEAFF